This paragraph reports one TCR beta chain. This entry comes from a study of shared clonotypes between healthy human individuals. Using immunoSEQ multiplex PCR, the repertoire was profiled, and TCRdb retains in-frame clones only, with some absent. This sample has millions of clones; approximately 94% occur once, and the top ten carry roughly 0.14%. V was cut by 0 bases and J by 4 bases, with 10 bases left in between. Germline V lookup: CDR1 GTSNPN, CDR2 SVGIG (reference sequence). The CDR3 totals 14 residues. The specimen sequenced was naive CD4+ T cells sorted from blood. Subset specified: CD45RA+ positively selected. The sequence came from a young man in good health. The J gene is TRBJ1-5, the V gene TRBV30; D uncertain. The CDR3 protein is CAWSVLGFNQPQHF. CDR3 nucleotides: TGTGCCTGGAGTGTTTTGGGGTTTAATCAGCCCCAGCATTTT. Using reference TRBV30 and TRBJ1-5 for the parts outside the CDR3, the full variable domain is SQTIHQWPATLVQPVGSPLSLECTVEGTSNPNLYWYRQAAGRGLQLLFYSVGIGQISSEVPQNLSASRPQDRQFILSSKKLLLSDSGFYLCAWSVLGFNQPQHFGDGTRLSIL.